This T cell receptor beta chain stems from a study of CD8 T cells in ankylosing spondylitis. Study conclusions and caveats: In the blood and synovial fluid of reactive arthritis, some motif variants had been previously reported.

This clonotype was recorded many times. Its antigen is currently unknown. Losses at the gene ends were 3 bases for V and 0 bases for J; bases not matched to a gene: 9. CDR1 and CDR2 (germline): SGHRS, YFSETQ. The CDR3 consists of 16 residues. TCRdb re-derived calls from the 5' RACE reads in MiXCR, one entry per CDR3 protein. The table lists approximately 250,000 distinct CDR3 sequences, around 8% of them singletons. The chain carries TRBV5-1 and TRBJ2-7, with TRBD1 identical over 7 bases. The sample consisted of blood, either unsorted or a sorted T cell fraction (not recorded which). The clonotype comes from a female donor with ankylosing spondylitis or in good health (not recorded which). The CDR3 region is CASSSSRDSFSYEQYF. Here the CDR3 DNA reads TGCGCCAGCAGCTCCTCCCGGGACAGTTTCTCCTACGAGCAGTACTTC.